This TCR beta chain was observed in a study of cytomegalovirus exposure and HLA in healthy donors. Vbeta (60) and Jbeta (13) primers were used in the PCR. Measured with immunoSEQ multiplex PCR; TCRdb has only the in-frame clones, and not every one. The table has about 110,000 clones, over 70% seen once. This CDR3 has 15 amino acids. V was pared by 4 bases and J by 0 bases, with 11 bases between. Germline lookup yields CDR1 MDHEN and CDR2 SYDVKM. In the case of this clone: The antigen is not known.

Whole-study results and caveats: Cytomegalovirus status was reportedly diagnosed by the classifier with high sensitivity and specificity.

The sequence derives from a female donor in good health and CMV-seronegative. The chain employs TRBV28 and TRBJ2-3; D gene ambiguous. Material: PBMCs. The CDR3 DNA sequence: TGTGCCAGCAGTTCTAGGTCCGGGAGCACAGATACGCAGTATTTT. Amino acid sequence: CASSSRSGSTDTQYF.